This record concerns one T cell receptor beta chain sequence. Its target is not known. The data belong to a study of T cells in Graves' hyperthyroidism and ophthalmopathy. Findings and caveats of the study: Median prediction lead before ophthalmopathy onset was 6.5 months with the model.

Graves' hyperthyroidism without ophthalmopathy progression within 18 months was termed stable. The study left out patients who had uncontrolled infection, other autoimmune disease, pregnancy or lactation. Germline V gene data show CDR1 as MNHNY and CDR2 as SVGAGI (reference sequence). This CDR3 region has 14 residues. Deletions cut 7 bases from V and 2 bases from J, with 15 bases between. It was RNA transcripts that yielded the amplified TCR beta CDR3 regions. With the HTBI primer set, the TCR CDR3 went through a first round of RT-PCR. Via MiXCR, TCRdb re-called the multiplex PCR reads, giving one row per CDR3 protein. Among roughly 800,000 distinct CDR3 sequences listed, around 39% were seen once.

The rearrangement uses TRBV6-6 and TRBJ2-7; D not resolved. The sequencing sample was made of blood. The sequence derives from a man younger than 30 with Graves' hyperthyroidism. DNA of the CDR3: TGTGCCAGCATCAACGGGCTACGAGCCTACGAGCAGTACTTC. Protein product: CASINGLRAYEQYF.